Shown below are 2 T cell receptor beta chains from a single sample sequenced in a study of Graves' ophthalmopathy and Graves' hyperthyroidism. Researchers took RNA transcripts and amplified TCR beta CDR3 regions from them. Second-round multiplex PCR came after first-round RT-PCR with HTBI primers. Via MiXCR, TCRdb re-called the multiplex PCR reads, giving one row per CDR3 protein. The sample consists of 150,000 or so distinct CDR3 sequences, about two fifths of them appearing once. Sequenced material: peripheral blood. The receptors here all came from a man aged 25 to 40 with Graves' ophthalmopathy.

The CDR3 loop reads CASSARLAGAGEQYF. The CDR3 region has the DNA TGTGCCAGCAGCGCCAGACTAGCGGGGGCCGGGGAGCAGTACTTC. This chain joins TRBV7-8 and TRBJ2-7; TRBD2 aligns across 12 bases. V was clipped by 5 bases and J by 7 bases; unmatched bases: 9. Germline CDR1 reads SGHVS; CDR2 reads FQNEAQ. This CDR3 has 15 residues. Filled out from reference TRBV7-8 and TRBJ2-7, the complete variable domain reads GAGVSQSPRYKVAKRGQDVALRCDPISGHVSLFWYQQALGQGPEFLTYFQNEAQLDKSGLPSDRFFAERPEGSVSTLKIQRTQQEDSAVYLCASSARLAGAGEQYFGPGTRLTVT.

The genes are TRBV12-3 or TRBV12-4 and TRBJ1-1; no firm D call. Trimming took 7 bases from V and 3 from J, leaving 12 bases between them. This CDR3 is built from 13 residues. The CDR3 region is CASTVTGYTEAFF. DNA for the CDR3: TGTGCCAGCACCGTGACGGGGTACACTGAAGCTTTCTTT.